These 13 T cell receptor beta chains share one sample of origin, sequenced in a study of PD-1 blockade in classical Hodgkin lymphoma. With no exception, relapse followed autologous stem cell transplantation in all patients, and brentuximab vedotin exposure varied. The authors purified CD4+ T cells from thawed PBMCs by magnetic negative selection. Sequencing used immunoSEQ multiplex PCR; TCRdb keeps in-frame clones, though not all of them. The repertoire holds about 27,000 clones, with 60% to 85% as singletons. This specimen consisted of CD4+ T cells from blood, obtained at baseline. Receptors were obtained from a human donor with classical Hodgkin lymphoma.

This chain uses TRBV7-9 with TRBJ1-6, with D perhaps matching TRBD1 (5 bases). This CDR3 comprises 15 residues. Germline V gene sequence: CDR1 SEHNR, CDR2 FQNEAQ (reference sequence). The V end was cut by 5 bases, the J end by 3 bases, with 11 bases between. The CDR3 region has the DNA TGTGCCAGCAGCCTACAGGACTACTATAATTCACCCCTCCACTTT. Amino acids: CASSLQDYYNSPLHF.

The chain employs TRBV11-3 and TRBJ2-2; D is possibly TRBD1 or TRBD2 (6 bases each). The CDR3 loop spans 18 amino acids. Germline assignment: CDR1 SGHNT and CDR2 YENEEA. V lost 1 base and J lost 5, with 20 bases in between. This chain's CDR3 is CASSLAVLGGFWTGELFF. DNA of the CDR3: TGTGCCAGCAGCTTAGCCGTTCTCGGGGGCTTTTGGACCGGGGAGCTGTTTTTT.

The chain joins TRBV28 to TRBJ2-3; D possibly corresponds to TRBD2 (5 bases). Trimming shortened V by 8 bases and J by 5 bases, and 14 bases separated the two germline ends. The CDR3 spans 13 residues. CDR1 and CDR2 (germline): MDHEN, SYDVKM. DNA for the CDR3: TGTGCCAGCTGGACTCCAGCTCGAGATACGCAGTATTTT. Its protein is CASWTPARDTQYF.

This chain joins TRBV6-6 and TRBJ1-5; tentative D call: TRBD1 (6 bases). Between the trimmed V and J ends, which lost 5 bases and 6 bases, there was a span of 20 bases. The CDR3 covers 16 residues. From germline, CDR1 is MNHNY and CDR2 SVGAGI (reference sequence). The CDR3 region is CASSGPQGLRGQPQHF. CDR3 coding DNA: TGTGCCAGCAGTGGACCCCAGGGGTTGAGGGGTCAGCCCCAGCATTTT.

The V gene is TRBV5-6, the J gene TRBJ2-7; 9 nucleotides line up with TRBD1. V lost 0 bases to trimming and J lost 3 bases; unmatched junction nucleotides: 7. CDR3 size: 16 residues. Germline CDR1 is SGHDT and CDR2 is YYEEEE. In nucleotides, the CDR3 is TGTGCCAGCAGCTTGGGTGGGACAGGGTATAGCTACGAGCAGTACTTC. As protein: CASSLGGTGYSYEQYF.

V and J are TRBV30 and TRBJ1-2, with D possibly matching TRBD1 (6 bases). V was trimmed by 5 bases and J by 6 bases, leaving 16 bases between them. This CDR3 contains 13 residues. The germline CDR1 and CDR2 sequences are GTSNPN and SVGIG (reference sequence). This CDR3 is CAWGRQGSDGYTF. CDR3 bases: TGTGCCTGGGGGAGGCAGGGGAGTGATGGCTACACCTTC.

This clone was recorded once. The rearrangement links TRBV29-1 to TRBJ2-3, with TRBD2 matching 7 bases. Per the germline V gene, CDR1 is SQVTM and CDR2 is ANQGSEA. CDR3 length: 16 amino acids. The trim removed 3 bases at V and 0 bases at J, leaving 9 bases unmatched. The CDR3 sequence is CSVDGLSGDSTDTQYF. The CDR3 DNA follows: TGCAGCGTTGATGGACTAAGCGGGGATAGCACAGATACGCAGTATTTT.

This sequence joins TRBV18 and TRBJ2-7, with D hard to call. This CDR3 has 11 amino acids. The germline CDR1 and CDR2 sequences are KGHSH and LQKENI. V was trimmed by 5 bases and J by 3 bases, leaving 5 bases between them. The CDR3 reads CASSDRYEQYF. CDR3 bases: TGTGCCAGCTCAGACCGCTACGAGCAGTACTTC.

The rearrangement joins TRBV28 to TRBJ1-2; D not resolved. The germline CDR1 and CDR2 sequences are MDHEN and SYDVKM. Trimming left V 2 bases short and J 3 bases short, with 16 bases between. CDR3 length: 16 amino acids. The CDR3 loop is CASSLLEGILYYGYTF. The DNA for the CDR3 is TGTGCCAGCAGTTTACTTGAAGGAATACTTTACTATGGCTACACCTTC.

The V gene is TRBV30, the J gene TRBJ1-2, with D possibly TRBD1 on 6 matching bases. Germline V CDR1 and CDR2: GTSNPN, SVGIG (reference sequence). V was trimmed by 5 bases and J by 4 bases, leaving 17 bases between them. The CDR3 extends over 14 amino acids. The CDR3 nucleotides read TGTGCCTGGTCACTTGGGGGCCGGGGCTATGGCTACACCTTC. It is translated as CAWSLGGRGYGYTF.

This clone showed up just once. The V gene is TRBV5-8, the J gene TRBJ1-5; D not resolved. Trimming took off 1 base at V and 4 bases at J, with 12 bases between the two ends. Germline CDR1 is SGHTS and CDR2 is YDEGEE. The CDR3 has 15 amino acids. The CDR3 protein is CASSLSSGPNQPQHF. CDR3 DNA: TGTGCCAGCAGCTTGTCATCAGGACCTAATCAGCCCCAGCATTTT.

This chain uses TRBV10-3 with TRBJ1-4; D ambiguous. CDR3 size: 17 residues. CDR1 is ENHRY, CDR2 SYGVKD, per germline. The V gene lost 0 bases and the J gene lost 0 bases, with 11 bases spanning the gap. CDR3 coding DNA: TGTGCCATCAGTGAGTCGAGCGCCAGTGCAACTAATGAAAAACTGTTTTTT. Protein product: CAISESSASATNEKLFF.

CDR3 residues: CASSFGGRHNEKLFF. Written as DNA, the CDR3 is TGTGCCAGCAGTTTCGGTGGCAGACATAATGAAAAACTGTTTTTT. The chain combines TRBV27 with TRBJ1-4; D gene ambiguous. Germline lookup yields CDR1 MNHEY and CDR2 SMNVEV (reference sequence). Trimming stripped 3 bases from V and 4 bases from J, with 12 bases between. This CDR3 comprises 15 residues. Combining the CDR3 with reference TRBV27 and TRBJ1-4 gives the whole variable domain EAQVTQNPRYLITVTGKKLTVTCSQNMNHEYMSWYRQDPGLGLRQIYYSMNVEVTDKGDVPEGYKVSRKEKRNFPLILESPSPNQTSLYFCASSFGGRHNEKLFFGSGTQLSVL.